This TCR beta chain stems from a study of breast tumors, draining lymph nodes, adjacent tissues. Study-level findings and limits: Findings are consistent with lymph node origin and intratumoral expansion of most tumor T cells. That most tumor T cells come from lymph nodes remained unproven. Luminal-like breast cancer showed significantly greater tumor-nontumor repertoire similarity than basal-like breast cancer did.

This clonotype showed up many times. Its antigen is as yet unknown. This CDR3 spans 13 amino acids. Germline lookup yields CDR1 SNHLY and CDR2 FYNNEI. V lost 10 bases, J lost 4 bases, and 16 bases lay in between. Samples came from axillary lymph nodes draining the breast cancer. One entry per CDR3 protein results from TCRdb running MiXCR on the multiplex PCR reads. The sample records about 130,000 distinct CDR3 sequences, roughly 20% being singletons. The specimen was axillary lymph node tissue. V is TRBV2 and J is TRBJ2-5, with a weak D call TRBD1 (7 bases). The clonotype was recovered from a female donor with breast cancer. Some clones in this sample may be carry-over from other donors' samples. The CDR3 loop reads CAITEGAGETQYF. As DNA, the CDR3 is TGTGCCATAACGGAGGGGGCGGGAGAGACCCAGTACTTC.